This TCR beta chain was obtained from a study of blood T cell repertoires in COVID-19. Study processing details: The authors estimated nucleated cell counts from reference gene primer amplification. The assay was immunoSEQ multiplex PCR, and TCRdb's table has in-frame clones only and misses some. V and J calls and clone size come straight from that table; D and trimming were deduced from the DNA. The sample includes about 99,000 clones, 75% to 95% of them seen just once. CDR3 length: 14 residues. Trimming pared 4 bases from V and 2 bases from J, leaving 12 bases between. The germline V gene encodes CDR1 MNHEY and CDR2 SMNVEV (reference sequence).

The J gene is TRBJ2-7, the V gene TRBV27; weak D call: TRBD1 (6 bases). The receptor was isolated from a human donor in a cohort sampled during active COVID-19. The sample taken for sequencing was peripheral blood. The CDR3 protein is CASSWGTRPYEQYF. The CDR3 coding sequence is TGTGCCAGCAGTTGGGGGACACGTCCCTACGAGCAGTACTTC.